One sample yielded the 30 T cell receptor beta chains listed below, sequenced in a study of T cell responses to AZD1222 COVID-19 vaccine. Measured with immunoSEQ multiplex PCR; TCRdb has only the in-frame clones, and not every one. The sample yields fewer than 250,000 clones, roughly 92% seen once. The sequencing here drew on peripheral blood, taken on day 0 of AZD1222 vaccination. The receptors shown here come from an adult in good health.

This chain uses TRBV19 with TRBJ1-6, with a tentative D call TRBD1 (5 bases). This CDR3 contains 15 residues. The germline V gene encodes CDR1 LNHDA and CDR2 SQIVND (reference sequence). The germline V and J ends were trimmed by 7 bases and 2 bases, with 12 bases remaining between them. The CDR3 loop reads CASTSGGPYNSPLHF. The CDR3 DNA is TGTGCCAGTACCTCGGGGGGACCCTATAATTCACCCCTCCACTTT. The complete variable domain, with remaining parts taken from reference TRBV19 and TRBJ1-6, reads DGGITQSPKYLFRKEGQNVTLSCEQNLNHDAMYWYRQDPGQGLRLIYYSQIVNDFQKGDIAEGYSVSREKKESFPLTVTSAQKNPTAFYLCASTSGGPYNSPLHFGNGTRLTVT.

The count of this clone is one. V gene TRBV27 combines with J gene TRBJ1-3, with D unclear. CDR3 length: 16 amino acids. Trimming stripped 2 bases from V and 0 bases from J, with 11 bases between. Germline CDR1 MNHEY, CDR2 SMNVEV (reference sequence). CDR3 DNA: TGTGCCAGCAGTTTAGGATTCGGGTACTCTGGAAACACCATATATTTT. Amino acids: CASSLGFGYSGNTIYF.

CDR3 bases: TGTGCCAGCGTACCACAGGGGGGGTCCACTGAAGCTTTCTTT. As protein: CASVPQGGSTEAFF. V usage is TRBV27 and J usage is TRBJ1-1, with 8 bases fitting TRBD1. The V gene end was trimmed by 8 bases and the J gene end by 4 bases; junction bases not matched to a gene: 9. The CDR3 is 14 amino acids. Germline CDR1 MNHEY, CDR2 SMNVEV (reference sequence).

This chain uses TRBV2 with TRBJ1-1; D not resolved. From germline, CDR1 is SNHLY and CDR2 FYNNEI. CDR3 size: 13 residues. Deletions cut 2 bases from V and 5 bases from J, with 9 bases between. CDR3 protein: CASSESWRTEAFF. For the CDR3, the DNA is TGTGCCAGCAGTGAATCGTGGAGGACTGAAGCTTTCTTT.

The rearrangement joins TRBV18 to TRBJ1-1; 8 bases are a match to TRBD1. V gave up 5 bases and J gave up 5 bases; unmatched junction bases: 7. The CDR3 spans 14 residues. Germline-derived CDR1 and CDR2 are KGHSH and LQKENI. The CDR3 nucleotides are TGTGCCAGCTCAGTGCAGGGGGCAGGTACTGAAGCTTTCTTT. Its translation: CASSVQGAGTEAFF.

The gene calls are TRBV12-3 or TRBV12-4 and TRBJ1-5; the match to TRBD1 covers 7 bases. The ends lost 3 bases at V and 6 bases at J; junction bases unmatched: 2. The CDR3 spans 13 residues. The chain's CDR3 is CASSFGTVQPQHF. Here the CDR3 DNA reads TGTGCCAGCAGTTTCGGGACAGTTCAGCCCCAGCATTTT.

This chain joins TRBV9 and TRBJ1-1; weak D call: TRBD1 (5 bases). The germline CDR1 and CDR2 sequences are SGDLS and YYNGEE. Trimming took 3 bases from V and 3 from J, leaving 15 bases between them. This CDR3 is 15 amino acids long. The CDR3 bases are TGTGCCAGCAGCGCCGAGGGGAACTTGGACACTGAAGCTTTCTTT. Translating it yields CASSAEGNLDTEAFF.

V gene TRBV9 combines with J gene TRBJ1-2, with 7 bases aligning to TRBD1. This CDR3 has 15 amino acids. The V and J ends lost 4 bases and 7 bases, in that order; junction bases with no gene match: 13. Germline CDR1 reads SGDLS; CDR2 reads YYNGEE. CDR3 sequence (DNA): TGTGCCAGCAGCTGGGGGGACAGTTCACGTCTTGGCTACACCTTC. It specifies CASSWGDSSRLGYTF. Using reference TRBV9 and TRBJ1-2 for the parts outside the CDR3, the full variable domain is DSGVTQTPKHLITATGQRVTLRCSPRSGDLSVYWYQQSLDQGLQFLIQYYNGEERAKGNILERFSAQQFPDLHSELNLSSLELGDSALYFCASSWGDSSRLGYTFGSGTRLTVV.

The count of this clone is one. This chain links TRBV28 with TRBJ1-6; D unresolved. The CDR3 spans 14 residues. The V gene lost 6 bases and the J gene lost 10 bases, with 16 bases spanning the gap. Germline loops: CDR1 MDHEN, CDR2 SYDVKM. In DNA, the CDR3 is TGTGCCAGCAGCGCCTTTCAAGGGCGGTCACCCCTCCACTTT. It specifies CASSAFQGRSPLHF.

There are a few counts of this clone. The V and J genes are TRBV14 and TRBJ1-6, with 10 bases that match TRBD1. Germline lookup yields CDR1 SGHDN and CDR2 FVKESK. The CDR3 is made up of 15 amino acids. V lost 4 bases, J lost 10 bases, and 7 bases stayed unmatched. CDR3 in amino acids: CASSPGQGVQSPLHF. The CDR3 DNA follows: TGTGCCAGCAGCCCCGGACAGGGGGTCCAGTCACCCCTCCACTTT.

This chain uses TRBV6-5 with TRBJ1-4; D is possibly TRBD1 (5 bases). The CDR3 sequence is 15 residues long. CDR1 is MNHEY and CDR2 is SVGAGI in the germline V gene. The V and J ends lost 5 bases and 8 bases respectively, with 18 bases between them. The CDR3 loop is CASSRGRQGGEKLFF. The CDR3 DNA is TGTGCCAGCAGTAGGGGAAGGCAGGGCGGCGAAAAACTGTTTTTT.

The gene calls are TRBV7-6 and TRBJ1-3; D unclear. Deletions cut 6 bases from V and 2 bases from J, with 11 bases between. Germline CDR1 SGHVS, CDR2 FNYEAQ. This CDR3 comprises 14 residues. The CDR3 bases are TGTGCCAGCAGGCAGGTCGGACCTGGAAACACCATATATTTT. It is translated as CASRQVGPGNTIYF.

The chain carries TRBV12-5 and TRBJ1-1, with 8 bases matching TRBD1. Germline V lookup: CDR1 LGHNT, CDR2 FRNRAP. The CDR3 runs 14 residues. V was pared by 5 bases and J by 1 base, with 3 bases of the junction left unmatched. The CDR3 DNA sequence: TGTGCTAGTGGTCTTGGACAGGGGAACACTGAAGCTTTCTTT. Translated, it gives CASGLGQGNTEAFF.

The chain carries TRBV9 and TRBJ2-3; D remains unclear. Germline V CDR1 and CDR2: SGDLS, YYNGEE. Trimming took 1 base from V and 1 from J, leaving 4 bases between them. The CDR3 sequence is 13 residues long. CDR3 sequence: CASSVPGTDTQYF. Written as DNA, the CDR3 is TGTGCCAGCAGCGTACCAGGCACAGATACGCAGTATTTT.

The chain combines TRBV27 with TRBJ1-2; D might be TRBD1 (5 bases). Germline lookup yields CDR1 MNHEY and CDR2 SMNVEV (reference sequence). Trimming removed 6 bases from V and 1 base from J, with 9 bases in between. This CDR3 comprises 13 residues. The CDR3 region is CASREGINYGYTF. The CDR3 DNA follows: TGTGCCAGCAGAGAGGGGATTAACTATGGCTACACCTTC.

This chain links TRBV9 with TRBJ1-5; D gene ambiguous. V lost 1 base and J 0 bases, leaving 5 bases between the germline ends. The CDR3 covers 14 residues. Germline V gene data show CDR1 as SGDLS and CDR2 as YYNGEE. The CDR3 sequence is CASSVRDSNQPQHF. The CDR3 DNA follows: TGTGCCAGCAGCGTACGGGATAGCAATCAGCCCCAGCATTTT.

The J gene is TRBJ1-3, the V gene TRBV3-1 (or the pseudogene TRBV3-2), with D perhaps matching TRBD1 (5 bases). Germline CDR1 reads LGHDT; CDR2 reads YNNKEL (reference sequence). This CDR3 comprises 18 residues. Deletions cut 6 bases from V and 2 bases from J, with 23 bases between. CDR3 nucleotide sequence: TGTGCCAGCAGGCAGTCAGGATCCCAGGGAGGCCCTGGAAACACCATATATTTT. This codes for CASRQSGSQGGPGNTIYF.

Here the CDR3 DNA reads TGCGCCAGCAGCTGGAGGGGGGCGGACACTGAAGCTTTCTTT. Translating gives CASSWRGADTEAFF. The chain recombines TRBV5-1 with TRBJ1-1, with TRBD1 as a possible D gene (6 bases). V shed 3 bases and J shed 3 bases, with 12 bases lying between them. The CDR3 spans 14 residues. Germline values: CDR1 SGHRS, CDR2 YFSETQ.

V and J are TRBV3-1 (or the pseudogene TRBV3-2) and TRBJ1-6; 9 bases line up with TRBD1. This CDR3 contains 14 residues. The J segment lost 8 bases and the V segment lost 6 bases, leaving 5 bases of the junction unmatched. The germline V gene encodes CDR1 LGHDT and CDR2 YNNKEL (reference sequence). CDR3 nucleotides: TGTGCCAGCAGAAGACAGGGGGGGGATTCACCCCTCCACTTT. Encoded protein: CASRRQGGDSPLHF.

J is TRBJ1-2 and V is TRBV2; no definite D call. This CDR3 has 14 residues. The germline gives CDR1 SNHLY, CDR2 FYNNEI. Deletions cut 6 bases from V and 8 bases from J, with 19 bases between. The CDR3 loop is CASSPSTGNGGYTF. For the CDR3, the DNA is TGTGCCAGCAGCCCGTCTACCGGGAACGGAGGCTACACCTTC.

The V call is TRBV7-2, the J call TRBJ2-7, with D perhaps TRBD1 or TRBD2 (5 bases each). The germline CDR1 and CDR2 sequences are SGHTA and FQGNSA. This CDR3 has 14 residues. Trimming left V 5 bases short and J 6 bases short, with 17 bases between. CDR3 DNA sequence: TGTGCCAGCAGCATAGAAAGGGGACGGTTCGAGCAGTACTTC. This translates into CASSIERGRFEQYF.

V usage is TRBV9 and J usage is TRBJ2-4; 7 bases line up with TRBD1. V gave up 0 bases and J gave up 8 bases; unmatched junction bases: 5. The germline V gene encodes CDR1 SGDLS and CDR2 YYNGEE. The CDR3 runs 14 residues. The CDR3 nucleotides read TGTGCCAGCAGCGTAGGGGACAGAGGGGACATTCAGTACTTC. This translates into CASSVGDRGDIQYF.

The chain couples TRBV19 to TRBJ1-3, with a weak D call TRBD1 (5 bases). Germline V gene lookup returns CDR1 LNHDA and CDR2 SQIVND (reference sequence). The CDR3 runs to 15 residues. Trimming stripped 1 base from V and 0 bases from J, with 7 bases between. CDR3 region: CASSIAGGSGNTIYF. In nucleotides, the CDR3 is TGTGCCAGTAGTATAGCGGGGGGCTCTGGAAACACCATATATTTT.

The rearrangement joins TRBV6-6 to TRBJ2-3; TRBD1 is a possible D gene (6 bases). Germline CDR1 and CDR2: MNHNY and SVGAGI (reference sequence). The germline V and J ends were trimmed by 0 bases and 2 bases, with 12 bases remaining between them. The CDR3 runs to 16 residues. This CDR3 is CASSYSKAGDTDTQYF. The DNA of the CDR3 is TGTGCCAGCAGTTACTCGAAGGCAGGGGACACAGATACGCAGTATTTT.

The chain joins TRBV18 to TRBJ1-2; D uncertain. V lost 6 bases to trimming and J lost 1 base, with 9 bases between them. CDR1 KGHSH and CDR2 LQKENI come from the germline V gene. This CDR3 has 13 amino acids. CDR3 sequence: CASSRTNNYGYTF. The CDR3 region has the DNA TGTGCCAGCTCTAGAACCAATAACTATGGCTACACCTTC.

The rearrangement links TRBV2 to TRBJ1-5; D is possibly TRBD1 (6 bases). V lost 6 bases, J lost 4 bases, and 13 bases lay in between. The CDR3 length is 14 residues. Germline V gene data show CDR1 as SNHLY and CDR2 as FYNNEI. Here the CDR3 reads CASSDRQVNQPQHF. The CDR3 DNA follows: TGTGCCAGCAGCGATAGACAGGTAAATCAGCCCCAGCATTTT.

The chain combines TRBV9 with TRBJ1-5, with D possibly TRBD1 on 6 matching bases. CDR1 and CDR2 (germline): SGDLS, YYNGEE. Trimming removed 0 bases from V and 6 bases from J, with 10 bases in between. The CDR3 sequence is 14 residues long. In DNA form, the CDR3 reads TGTGCCAGCAGCGTAGATGGAGGGGGTCAGCCCCAGCATTTT. Protein product: CASSVDGGGQPQHF.

V and J are TRBV9 and TRBJ1-6; 7 bases fit TRBD1. V gave up 3 bases and J gave up 9 bases; unmatched junction bases: 9. The germline gives CDR1 SGDLS, CDR2 YYNGEE. This CDR3 is 15 amino acids long. The CDR3 sequence: CASSAGGGLGSPLHF. Written as DNA, the CDR3 is TGTGCCAGCAGCGCAGGGGGGGGTTTAGGTTCACCCCTCCACTTT.

V usage is TRBV24-1 and J usage is TRBJ1-2; D uncertain. V gave up 3 bases and J gave up 7 bases, with 11 bases separating them. Germline V CDR1 and CDR2: KGHDR, SFDVKD. This CDR3 contains 13 residues. The CDR3 nucleotides are TGTGCCACCAGTGATAAGAGTCGAGGTGGCTACACCTTC. Translating it yields CATSDKSRGGYTF.

The rearrangement joins TRBV28 to TRBJ1-1; TRBD1 matches at 8 bases. V was clipped by 5 bases and J by 4 bases; unmatched bases: 6. In germline, CDR1 is MDHEN, CDR2 SYDVKM. CDR3 size: 14 residues. The CDR3 region has the DNA TGTGCCAGCAGTGAATATACAGGGGGCACTGAAGCTTTCTTT. It encodes CASSEYTGGTEAFF.